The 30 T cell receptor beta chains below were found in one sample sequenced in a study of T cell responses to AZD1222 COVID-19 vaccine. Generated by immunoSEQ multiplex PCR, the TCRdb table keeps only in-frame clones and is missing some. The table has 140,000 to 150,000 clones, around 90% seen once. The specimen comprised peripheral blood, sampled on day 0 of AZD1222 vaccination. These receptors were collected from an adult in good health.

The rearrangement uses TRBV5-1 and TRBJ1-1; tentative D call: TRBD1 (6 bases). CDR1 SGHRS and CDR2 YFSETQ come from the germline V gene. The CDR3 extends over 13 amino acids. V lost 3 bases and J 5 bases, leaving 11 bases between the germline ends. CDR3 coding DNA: TGCGCCAGCAGCTCACCGCAGGGGACTGAAGCTTTCTTT. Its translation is CASSSPQGTEAFF.

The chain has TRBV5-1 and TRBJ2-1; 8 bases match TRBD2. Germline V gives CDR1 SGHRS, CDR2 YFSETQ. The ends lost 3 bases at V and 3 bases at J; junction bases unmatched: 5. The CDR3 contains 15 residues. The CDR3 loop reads CASSSASGYYNEQFF. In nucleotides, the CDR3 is TGCGCCAGCAGCTCTGCTAGCGGGTACTACAATGAGCAGTTCTTC.

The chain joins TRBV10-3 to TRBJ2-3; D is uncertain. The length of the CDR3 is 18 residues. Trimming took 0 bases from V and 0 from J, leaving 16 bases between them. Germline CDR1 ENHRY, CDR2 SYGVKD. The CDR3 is CAISESIFQLTSTDTQYF. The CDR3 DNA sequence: TGTGCCATCAGTGAGTCGATATTCCAGCTTACTAGCACAGATACGCAGTATTTT.

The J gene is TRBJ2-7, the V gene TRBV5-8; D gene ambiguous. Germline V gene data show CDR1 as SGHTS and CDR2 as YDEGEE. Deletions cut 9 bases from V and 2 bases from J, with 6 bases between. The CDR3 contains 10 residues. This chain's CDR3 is CATFPYEQYF. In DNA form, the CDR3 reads TGTGCCACCTTCCCCTACGAGCAGTACTTC.

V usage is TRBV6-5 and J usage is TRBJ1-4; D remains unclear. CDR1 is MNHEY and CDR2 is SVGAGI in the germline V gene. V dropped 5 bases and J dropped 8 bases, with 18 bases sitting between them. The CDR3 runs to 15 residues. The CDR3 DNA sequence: TGTGCCAGCAGTACCCAATGGGCCCCAGAAGAAAAACTGTTTTTT. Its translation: CASSTQWAPEEKLFF.

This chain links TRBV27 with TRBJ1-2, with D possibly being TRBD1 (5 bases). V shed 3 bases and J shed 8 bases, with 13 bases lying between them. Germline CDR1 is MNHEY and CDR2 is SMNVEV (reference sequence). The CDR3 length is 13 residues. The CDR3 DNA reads TGTGCCAGCAGTTTGAGTTGGGGCCGCGGCTACACCTTC. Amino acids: CASSLSWGRGYTF.

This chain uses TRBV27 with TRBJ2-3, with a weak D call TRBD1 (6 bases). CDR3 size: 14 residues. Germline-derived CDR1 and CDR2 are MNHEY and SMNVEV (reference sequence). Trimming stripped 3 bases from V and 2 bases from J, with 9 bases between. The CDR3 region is CASSFMGATDTQYF. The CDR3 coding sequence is TGTGCCAGCAGTTTTATGGGGGCCACAGATACGCAGTATTTT.

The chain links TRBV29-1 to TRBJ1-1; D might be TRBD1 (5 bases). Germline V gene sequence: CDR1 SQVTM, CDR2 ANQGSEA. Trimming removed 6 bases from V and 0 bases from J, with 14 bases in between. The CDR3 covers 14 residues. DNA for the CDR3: TGCAGCGTCCGGGGGGGGTCAATGAACACTGAAGCTTTCTTT. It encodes CSVRGGSMNTEAFF.

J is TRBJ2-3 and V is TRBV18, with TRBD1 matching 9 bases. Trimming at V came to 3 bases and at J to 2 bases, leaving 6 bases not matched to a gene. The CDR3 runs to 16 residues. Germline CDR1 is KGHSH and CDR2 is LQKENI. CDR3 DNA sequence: TGTGCCAGCTCACCTTCCGGGACAGGGTACACAGATACGCAGTATTTT. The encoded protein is CASSPSGTGYTDTQYF.

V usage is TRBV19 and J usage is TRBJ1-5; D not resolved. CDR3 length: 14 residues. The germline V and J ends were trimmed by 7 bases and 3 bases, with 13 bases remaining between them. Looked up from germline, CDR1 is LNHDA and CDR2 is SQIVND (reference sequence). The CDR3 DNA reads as TGTGCCAGTAAGTCGAGGGCAGACAATCAGCCCCAGCATTTT. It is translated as CASKSRADNQPQHF.

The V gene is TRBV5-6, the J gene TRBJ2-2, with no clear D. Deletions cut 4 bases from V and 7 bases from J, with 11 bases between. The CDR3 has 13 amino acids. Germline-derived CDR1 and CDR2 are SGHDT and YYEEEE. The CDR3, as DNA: TGTGCCAGCAGCCTCGGGCCGGACGGGGAGCTGTTTTTT. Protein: CASSLGPDGELFF.

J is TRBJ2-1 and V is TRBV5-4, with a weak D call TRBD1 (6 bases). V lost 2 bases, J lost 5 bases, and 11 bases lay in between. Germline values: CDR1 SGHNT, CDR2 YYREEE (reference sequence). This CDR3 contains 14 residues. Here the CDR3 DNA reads TGTGCCAGCAGCTTTCTACAGGGCGACAATGAGCAGTTCTTC. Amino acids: CASSFLQGDNEQFF.

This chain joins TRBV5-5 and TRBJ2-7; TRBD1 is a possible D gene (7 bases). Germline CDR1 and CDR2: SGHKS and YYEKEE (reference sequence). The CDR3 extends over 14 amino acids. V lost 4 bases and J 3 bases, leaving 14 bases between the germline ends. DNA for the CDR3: TGTGCCAGCAGCCCTGCAGGGGGAGGCTACGAGCAGTACTTC. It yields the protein CASSPAGGGYEQYF.

In nucleotides, the CDR3 is TGCGCCAGCAGGGGTACTAAGCAGTACTTC. Translated: CASRGTKQYF. This chain joins TRBV5-1 and TRBJ2-7; D not resolved. Trimming removed 5 bases at V and 8 bases at J, with 8 bases between. Germline CDR1 is SGHRS and CDR2 is YFSETQ. The CDR3 is 10 residues long. Looking up the rest from reference TRBV5-1 and TRBJ2-7 gives the full variable domain: KAGVTQTPRYLIKTRGQQVTLSCSPISGHRSVSWYQQTPGQGLQFLFEYFSETQRNKGNFPGRFSGRQFSNSRSEMNVSTLELGDSALYLCASRGTKQYFGPGTRLTVT.

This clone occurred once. CDR3 sequence (DNA): TGTGCCAGCAGTTCCCATGGGGGATTAGTAGAAGCTTTCTTT. Protein sequence: CASSSHGGLVEAFF. V is TRBV6-5 and J is TRBJ1-1; weak D call: TRBD1 (5 bases). V shed 4 bases and J shed 8 bases, with 17 bases lying between them. The CDR3 has 14 amino acids. CDR1 MNHEY and CDR2 SVGAGI come from the germline V gene.

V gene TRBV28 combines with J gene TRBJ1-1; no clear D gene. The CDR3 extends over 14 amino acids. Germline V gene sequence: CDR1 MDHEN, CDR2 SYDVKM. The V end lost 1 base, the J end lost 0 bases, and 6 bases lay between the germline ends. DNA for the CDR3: TGTGCCAGCAGTTTATCGGGCCTGAACACTGAAGCTTTCTTT. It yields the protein CASSLSGLNTEAFF.

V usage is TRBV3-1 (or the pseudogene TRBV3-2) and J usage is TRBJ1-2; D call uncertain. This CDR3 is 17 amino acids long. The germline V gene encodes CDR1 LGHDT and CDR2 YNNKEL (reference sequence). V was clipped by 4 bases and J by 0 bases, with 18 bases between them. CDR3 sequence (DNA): TGTGCCAGCAGCCCTCGAAACTGGCCAGCTTCTAACTATGGCTACACCTTC. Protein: CASSPRNWPASNYGYTF.

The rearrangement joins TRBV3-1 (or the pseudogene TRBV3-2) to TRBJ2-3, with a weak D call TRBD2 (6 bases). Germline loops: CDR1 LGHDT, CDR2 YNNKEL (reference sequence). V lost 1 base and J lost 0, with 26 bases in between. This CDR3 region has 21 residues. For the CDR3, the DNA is TGTGCCAGCAGCCAAGTACTGGTCGGGGTAGCGGAAGATACTAGCACAGATACGCAGTATTTT. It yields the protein CASSQVLVGVAEDTSTDTQYF.

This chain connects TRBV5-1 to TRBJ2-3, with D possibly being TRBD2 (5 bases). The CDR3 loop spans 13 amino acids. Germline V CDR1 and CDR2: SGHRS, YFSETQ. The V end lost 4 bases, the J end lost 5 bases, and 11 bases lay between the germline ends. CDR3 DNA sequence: TGCGCCAGCAGCGGGATAGAGGGAGATACGCAGTATTTT. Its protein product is CASSGIEGDTQYF.

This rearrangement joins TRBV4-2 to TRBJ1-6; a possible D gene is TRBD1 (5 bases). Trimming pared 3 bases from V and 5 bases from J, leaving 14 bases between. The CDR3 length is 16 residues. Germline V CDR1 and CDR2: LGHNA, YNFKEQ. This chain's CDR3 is CASSQFSLGDNSPLHF. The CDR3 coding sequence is TGTGCCAGCAGCCAGTTTTCCTTAGGGGATAATTCACCCCTCCACTTT.

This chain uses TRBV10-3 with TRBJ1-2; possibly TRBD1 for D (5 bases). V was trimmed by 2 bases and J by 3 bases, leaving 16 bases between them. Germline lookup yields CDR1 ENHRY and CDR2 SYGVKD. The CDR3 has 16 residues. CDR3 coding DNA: TGTGCCATCAGTGAGAAGATAGGGGCCGTCTACTATGGCTACACCTTC. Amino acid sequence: CAISEKIGAVYYGYTF.

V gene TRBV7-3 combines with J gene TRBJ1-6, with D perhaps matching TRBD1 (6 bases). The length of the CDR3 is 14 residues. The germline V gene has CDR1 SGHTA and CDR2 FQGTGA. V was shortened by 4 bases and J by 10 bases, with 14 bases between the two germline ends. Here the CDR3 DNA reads TGTGCCAGCAGCTCCGGTGGGGGCGAATCACCCCTCCACTTT. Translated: CASSSGGGESPLHF.

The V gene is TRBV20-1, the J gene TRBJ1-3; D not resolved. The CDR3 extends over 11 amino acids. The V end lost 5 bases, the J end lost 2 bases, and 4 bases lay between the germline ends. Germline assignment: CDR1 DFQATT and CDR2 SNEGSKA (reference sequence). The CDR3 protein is CSAATGNTIYF. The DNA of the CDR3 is TGCAGTGCTGCCACTGGAAACACCATATATTTT.

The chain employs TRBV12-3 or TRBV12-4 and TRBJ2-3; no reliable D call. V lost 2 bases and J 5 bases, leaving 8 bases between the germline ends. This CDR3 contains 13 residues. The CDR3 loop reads CASSLILGDTQYF. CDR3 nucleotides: TGTGCCAGCAGTTTAATCTTAGGAGATACGCAGTATTTT.

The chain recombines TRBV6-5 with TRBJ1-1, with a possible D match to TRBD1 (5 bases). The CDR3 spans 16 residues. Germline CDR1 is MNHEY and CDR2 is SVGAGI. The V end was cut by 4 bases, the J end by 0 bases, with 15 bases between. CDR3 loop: CASSFWRGDMNTEAFF. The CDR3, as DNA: TGTGCCAGCAGTTTTTGGAGGGGAGACATGAACACTGAAGCTTTCTTT.

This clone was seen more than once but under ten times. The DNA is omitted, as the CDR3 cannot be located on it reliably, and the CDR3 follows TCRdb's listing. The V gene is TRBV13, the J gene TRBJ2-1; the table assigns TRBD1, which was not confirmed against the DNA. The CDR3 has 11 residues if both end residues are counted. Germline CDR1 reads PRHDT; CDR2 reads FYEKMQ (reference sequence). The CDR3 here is CASSFGQGALF.

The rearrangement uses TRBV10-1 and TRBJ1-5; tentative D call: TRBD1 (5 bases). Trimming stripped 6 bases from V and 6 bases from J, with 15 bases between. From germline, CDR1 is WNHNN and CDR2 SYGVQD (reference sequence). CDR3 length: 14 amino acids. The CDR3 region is CASSLAGEPQPQHF. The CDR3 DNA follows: TGCGCCAGCAGCCTAGCGGGGGAACCTCAGCCCCAGCATTTT.

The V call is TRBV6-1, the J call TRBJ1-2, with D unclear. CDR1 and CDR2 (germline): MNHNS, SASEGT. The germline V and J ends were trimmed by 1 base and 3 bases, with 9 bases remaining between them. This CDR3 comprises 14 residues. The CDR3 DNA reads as TGTGCCAGCAGTGAAGGTCTGGGTTACTATGGCTACACCTTC. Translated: CASSEGLGYYGYTF.

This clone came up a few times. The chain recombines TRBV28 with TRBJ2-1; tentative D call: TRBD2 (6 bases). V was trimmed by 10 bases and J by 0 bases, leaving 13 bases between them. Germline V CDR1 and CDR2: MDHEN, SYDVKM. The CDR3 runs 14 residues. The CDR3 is CATQAGSSYNEQFF. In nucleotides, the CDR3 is TGTGCCACCCAGGCGGGAAGCTCCTACAATGAGCAGTTCTTC.

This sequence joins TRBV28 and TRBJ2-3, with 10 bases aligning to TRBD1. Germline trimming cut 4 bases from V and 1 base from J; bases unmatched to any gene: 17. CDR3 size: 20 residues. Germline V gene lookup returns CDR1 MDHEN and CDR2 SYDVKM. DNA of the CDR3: TGTGCCAGCAGTTCTGACAGGGGGCGGGCGGGAGGCCCGGGCACAGATACGCAGTATTTT. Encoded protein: CASSSDRGRAGGPGTDTQYF. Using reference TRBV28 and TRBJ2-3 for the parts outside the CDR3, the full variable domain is DVKVTQSSRYLVKRTGEKVFLECVQDMDHENMFWYRQDPGLGLRLIYFSYDVKMKEKGDIPEGYSVSREKKERFSLILESASTNQTSMYLCASSSDRGRAGGPGTDTQYFGPGTRLTVL.